Shown below are 21 T cell receptor beta chains from a single sample sequenced in a study of regulatory T cells in long-lasting Graves disease. The time point denotes: persistent/refractory GD, antithyroid drugs over 5 years with positive TRAb. The TCR library used RNA extracted from PBMCs. CDR3-region Arm-PCR and iRepertoire HTBI primers produced the TCR beta libraries. A single record per CDR3 protein comes from TCRdb applying MiXCR to the multiplex PCR reads. Among 500,000 to 700,000 distinct CDR3 sequences listed, 25% to 35% were seen once. Sequencing was performed on peripheral blood mononuclear cells (PBMCs), taken when the disease was refractory, from a patient treated with antithyroid drugs. These receptor sequences come from a female donor with Graves disease.

V gene TRBV12-5 combines with J gene TRBJ2-3; 8 bases fit TRBD2. The CDR3 covers 14 residues. The ends lost 1 base at V and 6 bases at J; junction bases unmatched: 3. Germline lookup yields CDR1 LGHNT and CDR2 FRNRAP. Here the CDR3 DNA reads TGTGCTAGTGGTTTGGGGCGGGGGGCCGATACGCAGTATTTT. It translates to CASGLGRGADTQYF.

This clonotype has at least ten counts. The rearrangement uses TRBV12-3 or TRBV12-4 and TRBJ1-5, with D tentatively TRBD1 (5 bases). CDR3 length equals 15 residues. The V and J ends lost 4 bases and 2 bases respectively, with 12 bases between them. CDR3 in DNA: TGTGCCAGCAGTTCTCAGGGTCTAGGCAATCAGCCCCAGCATTTT. It codes for CASSSQGLGNQPQHF.

The V and J genes are TRBV6-2 or TRBV6-3 and TRBJ2-4; 8 positions agree with TRBD2. V lost 8 bases to trimming and J lost 11 bases; unmatched junction nucleotides: 14. This CDR3 contains 14 residues. CDR1 is MNHEY, CDR2 SVGEGT, per germline. CDR3 in amino acids: CASPGGSGGGVQYF. For the CDR3, the DNA is TGTGCCAGCCCTGGAGGGAGCGGGGGAGGAGTTCAGTACTTC.

This clonotype appeared many times. The rearrangement links TRBV2 to TRBJ1-2; D unclear. V was pared by 4 bases and J by 5 bases, with 8 bases between. The CDR3 sequence is 12 residues long. CDR1 is SNHLY and CDR2 is FYNNEI in the germline V gene. CDR3 amino acids: CASSGQTYGYTF. DNA for the CDR3: TGTGCCAGCAGTGGGCAGACTTATGGCTACACCTTC.

The chain uses TRBV27 and TRBJ2-7, with unresolved D. V lost 6 bases, J lost 2 bases, and 17 bases lay in between. Per germline, CDR1 MNHEY and CDR2 SMNVEV (reference sequence). The CDR3 is 15 amino acids. The CDR3 protein is CASSPTWALPYEQYF. CDR3 nucleotide sequence: TGTGCCAGCAGCCCAACTTGGGCGTTACCCTACGAGCAGTACTTC.

This clonotype occurred a few times. This chain joins TRBV2 and TRBJ1-5, with 7 positions matching TRBD1. The CDR3 is made up of 12 amino acids. After removal of 6 bases from V and 9 bases from J, the junction contained 5 bases not matched to a gene. Germline V CDR1 and CDR2: SNHLY, FYNNEI. The CDR3 region is CASRQGLGPQHF. The CDR3 nucleotides read TGTGCCAGCAGACAGGGGCTCGGGCCCCAGCATTTT.

This clonotype came up a few times. This sequence joins TRBV10-2 and TRBJ1-2, with a weak D call TRBD1 (5 bases). Trimming took 4 bases from V and 4 from J, leaving 13 bases between them. Germline loops: CDR1 WSHSY, CDR2 SAAADI. CDR3 length equals 14 residues. The CDR3 DNA reads as TGCGCCAGCAGTGCGGCAGGGCTCCCCTATGGCTACACCTTC. Encoded protein: CASSAAGLPYGYTF.

This chain joins TRBV28 and TRBJ2-7, with 11 bases fitting TRBD1. There are 15 residues in the CDR3. V trimming: 2 bases; J trimming: 7 bases; junction bases outside the gene matches: 7. Germline lookup yields CDR1 MDHEN and CDR2 SYDVKM. In nucleotides, the CDR3 is TGTGCCAGCAGTTTAACTGGACAGGGGGCGAAAGAGCAGTACTTC. This sequence encodes CASSLTGQGAKEQYF.

This chain joins TRBV19 and TRBJ2-5; 11 bases match TRBD2. Germline CDR1 and CDR2: LNHDA and SQIVND (reference sequence). The CDR3 sequence is 16 residues long. V trimming: 6 bases; J trimming: 0 bases; junction bases outside the gene matches: 6. The CDR3 sequence is CASSQTSGSHQETQYF. CDR3 in DNA: TGTGCCAGTAGCCAAACTAGCGGGAGCCACCAAGAGACCCAGTACTTC.

This clonotype was seen a handful of times. The chain recombines TRBV13 with TRBJ2-7; TRBD2 is a possible D gene (5 bases). Germline CDR1 PRHDT, CDR2 FYEKMQ (reference sequence). V was trimmed by 10 bases and J by 0 bases, leaving 10 bases between them. The CDR3 length is 12 residues. CDR3 loop: CATTGVSYEQYF. The CDR3 coding sequence is TGTGCCACCACCGGGGTCTCCTACGAGCAGTACTTC.

The V gene is TRBV7-2, the J gene TRBJ2-7; 8 positions match TRBD2. V was pared by 7 bases and J by 9 bases, with 17 bases of the junction left unmatched. The CDR3 runs to 15 residues. Germline assignment: CDR1 SGHTA and CDR2 FQGNSA. This CDR3 reads CASTYPPGSGSVQYF. The CDR3 region has the DNA TGTGCCAGCACCTACCCCCCGGGCAGCGGGAGTGTGCAGTACTTC.

The chain is built from TRBV25-1 and TRBJ2-2; a possible D gene is TRBD2 (6 bases). CDR1 and CDR2 from the germline V gene are MGHDK and SYGVNS. The CDR3 is made up of 13 amino acids. V lost 2 bases and J 7 bases, leaving 8 bases between the germline ends. The DNA for the CDR3 is TGTGCCAGCAGTGAAGGGAGGTTCGGGGAGCTGTTTTTT. This translates into CASSEGRFGELFF. The whole variable domain, remainder taken from reference TRBV25-1 and TRBJ2-2, is EADIYQTPRYLVIGTGKKITLECSQTMGHDKMYWYQQDPGMELHLIHYSYGVNSTEKGDLSSESTVSRIRTEHFPLTLESARPSHTSQYLCASSEGRFGELFFGEGSRLTVL.

V usage is TRBV10-3 and J usage is TRBJ1-3; D might be TRBD1 (5 bases). V lost 0 bases to trimming and J lost 0 bases, with 6 bases between them. The CDR3 runs 15 residues. Per the germline V gene, CDR1 is ENHRY and CDR2 is SYGVKD. The DNA of the CDR3 is TGTGCCATCAGTGAGTCGACAGCCTCTGGAAACACCATATATTTT. Its protein product is CAISESTASGNTIYF.

In this sample, this clonotype turned up many times. The chain carries TRBV6-1 and TRBJ1-2; the D gene is possibly TRBD1 (6 bases). Trimming removed 5 bases from V and 7 bases from J, with 11 bases in between. The CDR3 spans 12 residues. From germline, CDR1 is MNHNS and CDR2 SASEGT. In DNA, the CDR3 is TGTGCCAGCAGTACAGGGCCCGGTGGCTACACCTTC. This encodes CASSTGPGGYTF.

The J gene is TRBJ2-7, the V gene TRBV6-1, with D unclear. Germline V gene sequence: CDR1 MNHNS, CDR2 SASEGT. The CDR3 runs 13 residues. V dropped 7 bases and J dropped 3 bases, with 13 bases sitting between them. CDR3 nucleotides: TGTGCCAGCAACGACGGCCCCCTCTACGAGCAGTACTTC. This sequence encodes CASNDGPLYEQYF.

The V call is TRBV6-2 or TRBV6-3, the J call TRBJ1-1; 11 bases fit TRBD1. CDR3 length: 16 residues. Germline-derived CDR1 and CDR2 are MNHEY and SVGEGT. The V and J ends lost 8 bases and 6 bases, in that order; junction bases with no gene match: 14. The DNA for the CDR3 is TGTGCCAGCTCACGCCGACCAGGACAGGGGGCCCCTGAAGCTTTCTTT. Translated: CASSRRPGQGAPEAFF.

Note on this clonotype: Compared with germline, one end of the junction differs, possibly owing to a read error. CDR3 sequence: CANSLSSKGHEQYF. In DNA, the CDR3 is TGTGCCAACAGTTTATCGTCGAAGGGCCACGAGCAGTACTTC. The chain carries TRBV27 and TRBJ2-7; D is unresolved. Looked up from germline, CDR1 is MNHEY and CDR2 is SMNVEV (reference sequence). The CDR3 totals 14 residues.

This clonotype has more than one count but fewer than ten. V is TRBV4-2 and J is TRBJ2-5; 9 positions agree with TRBD2. There are 15 residues in the CDR3. CDR1 is LGHNA, CDR2 YNFKEQ, per germline. J gave up 3 bases and V 1 base, and 3 bases lay outside the gene matches. The CDR3 nucleotides are TGTGCCAGCAGCCAAGGGGAGCGGGAGGAAGAGACCCAGTACTTC. It specifies CASSQGEREEETQYF.

This clonotype showed up many times. The CDR3 sequence: CASSYYKVPKPSTSPLHF. CDR3 nucleotide sequence: TGTGCCAGCAGTTACTATAAAGTACCGAAGCCCTCAACGTCACCCCTCCACTTT. This rearrangement joins TRBV6-2 or TRBV6-3 to TRBJ1-6; the D is unclear. In germline, CDR1 is MNHEY, CDR2 SVGEGT. There are 18 residues in the CDR3. Trimming left V 1 base short and J 10 bases short, with 23 bases between.

This clonotype was detected only a few times. The V call is TRBV12-5, the J call TRBJ1-1, with D possibly being TRBD1 (5 bases). Per germline, CDR1 LGHNT and CDR2 FRNRAP. CDR3 length equals 14 residues. V was shortened by 1 base and J by 1 base, with 7 bases between the two germline ends. The CDR3 loop reads CASGLEGRNTEAFF. The CDR3 region has the DNA TGTGCTAGTGGTTTGGAGGGACGGAACACTGAAGCTTTCTTT.

The table lists this clonotype with a few counts. V gene TRBV7-9 combines with J gene TRBJ1-1, with D perhaps TRBD1 (6 bases). CDR3 size: 14 residues. V was shortened by 4 bases and J by 5 bases, with 14 bases between the two germline ends. CDR1 is SEHNR and CDR2 is FQNEAQ in the germline V gene (reference sequence). The CDR3 nucleotides read TGTGCCAGCAGCTCACAGGGATGGAGGACTGAAGCTTTCTTT. Translation: CASSSQGWRTEAFF.